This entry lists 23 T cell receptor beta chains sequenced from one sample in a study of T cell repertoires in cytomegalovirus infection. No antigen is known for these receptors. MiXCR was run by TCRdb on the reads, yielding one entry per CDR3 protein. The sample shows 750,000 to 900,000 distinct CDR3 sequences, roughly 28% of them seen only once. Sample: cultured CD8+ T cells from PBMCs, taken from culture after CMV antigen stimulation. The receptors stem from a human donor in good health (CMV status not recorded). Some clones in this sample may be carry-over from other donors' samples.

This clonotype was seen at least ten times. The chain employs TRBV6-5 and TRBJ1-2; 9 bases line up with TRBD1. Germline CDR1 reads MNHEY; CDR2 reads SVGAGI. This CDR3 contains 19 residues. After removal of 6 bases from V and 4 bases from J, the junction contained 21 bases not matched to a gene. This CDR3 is CASSPRPGQGPTISYGYTF. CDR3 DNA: TGTGCCAGCAGCCCCAGACCGGGACAGGGCCCAACGATTAGCTATGGCTACACCTTC.

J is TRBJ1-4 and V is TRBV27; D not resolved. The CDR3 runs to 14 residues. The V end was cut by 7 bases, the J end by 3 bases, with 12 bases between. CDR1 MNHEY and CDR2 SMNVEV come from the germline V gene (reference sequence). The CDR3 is CASMGLGSNEKLFF. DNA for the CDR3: TGTGCCAGCATGGGGTTGGGGTCTAATGAAAAACTGTTTTTT.

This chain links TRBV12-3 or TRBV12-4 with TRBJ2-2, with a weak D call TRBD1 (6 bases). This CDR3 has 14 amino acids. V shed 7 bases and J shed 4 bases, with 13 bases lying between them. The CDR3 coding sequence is TGTGCCAGCAAACTTAGAGGGGGCACCGGGGAGCTGTTTTTT. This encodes CASKLRGGTGELFF.

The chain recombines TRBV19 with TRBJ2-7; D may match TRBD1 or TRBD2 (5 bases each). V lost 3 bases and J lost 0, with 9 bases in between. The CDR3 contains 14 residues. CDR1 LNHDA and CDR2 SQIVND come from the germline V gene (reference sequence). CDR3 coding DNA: TGTGCCAGTAGTATGGGGGTCGGCTCCTACGAGCAGTACGTC. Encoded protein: CASSMGVGSYEQYV.

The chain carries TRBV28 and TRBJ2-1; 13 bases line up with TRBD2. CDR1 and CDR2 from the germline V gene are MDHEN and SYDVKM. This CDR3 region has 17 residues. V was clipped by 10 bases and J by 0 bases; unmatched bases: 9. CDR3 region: CATNGLAGASSYNEQFF. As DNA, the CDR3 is TGTGCCACCAACGGACTAGCGGGGGCTAGCTCCTACAATGAGCAGTTCTTC.

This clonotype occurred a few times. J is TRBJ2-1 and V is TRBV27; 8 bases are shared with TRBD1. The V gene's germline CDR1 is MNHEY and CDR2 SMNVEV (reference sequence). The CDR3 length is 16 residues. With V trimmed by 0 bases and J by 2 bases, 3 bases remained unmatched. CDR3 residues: CASSLSRTGTYNEQFF. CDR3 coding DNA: TGTGCCAGCAGTTTATCCAGGACAGGGACCTACAATGAGCAGTTCTTC.

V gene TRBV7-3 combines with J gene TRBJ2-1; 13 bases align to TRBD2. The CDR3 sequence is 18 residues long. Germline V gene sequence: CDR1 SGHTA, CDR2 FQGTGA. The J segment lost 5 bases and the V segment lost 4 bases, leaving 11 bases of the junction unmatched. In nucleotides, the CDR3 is TGTGCCAGCAGCTCCCTAGGGGCACTAGCGGGGGGGCACAATGAGCAGTTCTTC. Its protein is CASSSLGALAGGHNEQFF.

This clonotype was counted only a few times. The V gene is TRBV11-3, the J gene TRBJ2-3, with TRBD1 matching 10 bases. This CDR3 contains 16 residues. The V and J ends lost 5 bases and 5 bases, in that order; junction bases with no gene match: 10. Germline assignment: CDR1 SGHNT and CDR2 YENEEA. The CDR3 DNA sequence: TGTGCCAGCAGCCCCCGGACAGGGGGTAGGCAAGATACGCAGTATTTT. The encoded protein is CASSPRTGGRQDTQYF. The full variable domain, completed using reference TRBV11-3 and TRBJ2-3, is EAGVVQSPRYKIIEKKQPVAFWCNPISGHNTLYWYLQNLGQGPELLIRYENEEAVDDSQLPKDRFSAERLKGVDSTLKIQPAELGDSAVYLCASSPRTGGRQDTQYFGPGTRLTVL.

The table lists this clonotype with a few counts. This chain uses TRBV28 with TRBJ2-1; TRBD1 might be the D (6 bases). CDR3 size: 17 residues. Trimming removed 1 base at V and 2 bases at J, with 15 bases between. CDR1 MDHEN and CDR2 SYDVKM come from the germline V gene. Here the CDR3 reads CASSLFYGTNPYNEQFF. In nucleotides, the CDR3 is TGTGCCAGCAGTTTATTTTATGGGACAAATCCCTACAATGAGCAGTTCTTC.

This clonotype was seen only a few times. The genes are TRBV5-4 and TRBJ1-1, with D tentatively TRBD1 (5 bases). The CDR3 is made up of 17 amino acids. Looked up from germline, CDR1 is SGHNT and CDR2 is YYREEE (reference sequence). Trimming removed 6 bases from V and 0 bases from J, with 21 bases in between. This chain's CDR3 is CASNRPGARSVNTEAFF. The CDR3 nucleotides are TGTGCCAGCAACCGACCCGGGGCCAGAAGTGTGAACACTGAAGCTTTCTTT. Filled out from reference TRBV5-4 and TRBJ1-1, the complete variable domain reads ETGVTQSPTHLIKTRGQQVTLRCSSQSGHNTVSWYQQALGQGPQFIFQYYREEENGRGNFPPRFSGLQFPNYSSELNVNALELDDSALYLCASNRPGARSVNTEAFFGQGTRLTVV.

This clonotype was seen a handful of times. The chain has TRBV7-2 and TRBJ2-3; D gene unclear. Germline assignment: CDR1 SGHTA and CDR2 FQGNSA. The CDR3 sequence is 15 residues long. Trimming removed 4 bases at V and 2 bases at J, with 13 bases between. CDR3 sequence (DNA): TGTGCCAGCAGCTCGCACCTTATGGCCACAGATACGCAGTATTTT. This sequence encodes CASSSHLMATDTQYF.

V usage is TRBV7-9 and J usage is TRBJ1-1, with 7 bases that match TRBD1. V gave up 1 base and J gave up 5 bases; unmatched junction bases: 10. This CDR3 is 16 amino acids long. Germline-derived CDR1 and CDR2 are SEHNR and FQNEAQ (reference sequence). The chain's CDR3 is CASSLVYRQGDTEAFF. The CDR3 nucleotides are TGTGCCAGCAGCTTAGTTTATAGACAGGGAGATACTGAAGCTTTCTTT. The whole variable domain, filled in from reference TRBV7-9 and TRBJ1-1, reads DTGVSQNPRHKITKRGQNVTFRCDPISEHNRLYWYRQTLGQGPEFLTYFQNEAQLEKSRLLSDRFSAERPKGSFSTLEIQRTEQGDSAMYLCASSLVYRQGDTEAFFGQGTRLTVV.

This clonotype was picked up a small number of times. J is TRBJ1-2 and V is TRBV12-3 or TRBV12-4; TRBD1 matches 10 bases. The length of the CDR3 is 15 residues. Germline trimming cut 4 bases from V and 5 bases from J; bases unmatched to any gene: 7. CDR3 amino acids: CASSSDRGRTYGYTF. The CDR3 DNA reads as TGTGCCAGCAGTTCCGACAGGGGGCGCACTTATGGCTACACCTTC.

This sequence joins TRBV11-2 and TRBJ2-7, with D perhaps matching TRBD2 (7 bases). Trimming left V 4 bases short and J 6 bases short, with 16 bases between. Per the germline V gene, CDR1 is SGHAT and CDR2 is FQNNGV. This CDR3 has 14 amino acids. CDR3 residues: CASSSSKGGVEQYV. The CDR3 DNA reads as TGTGCCAGCAGCTCCAGTAAGGGGGGGGTCGAGCAGTACGTC.

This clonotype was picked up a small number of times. CDR3 DNA sequence: TGCGCCAGCAGCCAAGTAAAGGTAGTCGGCTCGACCTACGAGCAGTACTTC. Protein product: CASSQVKVVGSTYEQYF. The V gene is TRBV4-1, the J gene TRBJ2-7, with D hard to call. Germline V gene data show CDR1 as MGHRA and CDR2 as YSYEKL. The germline V and J ends were trimmed by 1 base and 2 bases, with 18 bases remaining between them. The CDR3 contains 17 residues.

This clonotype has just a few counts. Here the CDR3 reads CASSLGGGYSGANVLTF. The CDR3 DNA reads as TGTGCCAGCAGTTTAGGGGGAGGATACTCTGGGGCCAACGTCCTGACTTTC. The V and J genes are TRBV28 and TRBJ2-6; D possibly corresponds to TRBD2 (6 bases). CDR1 is MDHEN and CDR2 is SYDVKM in the germline V gene. The CDR3 is 17 amino acids. V lost 2 bases and J lost 0, with 11 bases in between.

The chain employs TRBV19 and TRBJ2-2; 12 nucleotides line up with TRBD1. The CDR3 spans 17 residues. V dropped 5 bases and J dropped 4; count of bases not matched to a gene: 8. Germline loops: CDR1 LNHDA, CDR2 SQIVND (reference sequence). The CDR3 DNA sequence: TGTGCCAGTAGTTTCCGGGACAGGGGGCAGGGCACCGGGGAGCTGTTTTTT. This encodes CASSFRDRGQGTGELFF.

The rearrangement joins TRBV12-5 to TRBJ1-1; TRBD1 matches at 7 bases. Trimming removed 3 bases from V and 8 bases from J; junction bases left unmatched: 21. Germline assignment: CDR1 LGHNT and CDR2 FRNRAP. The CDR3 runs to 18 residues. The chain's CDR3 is CASGFWTGNSNPAQEAFF. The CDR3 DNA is TGTGCTAGTGGTTTTTGGACAGGTAATTCCAACCCGGCCCAAGAAGCTTTCTTT.

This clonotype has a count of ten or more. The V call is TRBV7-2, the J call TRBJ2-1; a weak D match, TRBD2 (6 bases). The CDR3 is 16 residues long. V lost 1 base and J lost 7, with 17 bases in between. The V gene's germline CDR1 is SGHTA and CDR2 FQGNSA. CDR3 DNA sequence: TGTGCCAGCAGCTTAGAGTACAGTCCTCGGGGGAATGAGCAGTTCTTC. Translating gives CASSLEYSPRGNEQFF.

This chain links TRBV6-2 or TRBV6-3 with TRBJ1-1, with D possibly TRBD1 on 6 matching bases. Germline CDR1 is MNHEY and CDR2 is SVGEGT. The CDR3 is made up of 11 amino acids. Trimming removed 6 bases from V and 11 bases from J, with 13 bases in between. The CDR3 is CASRRGEGAFF. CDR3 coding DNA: TGTGCCAGCAGGAGGGGGGAAGGGGCTTTCTTT.

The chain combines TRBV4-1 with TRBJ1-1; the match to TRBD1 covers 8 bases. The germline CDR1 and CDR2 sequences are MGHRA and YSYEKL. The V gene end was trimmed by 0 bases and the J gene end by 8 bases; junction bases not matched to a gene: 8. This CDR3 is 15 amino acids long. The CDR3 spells CASSQEGDRLLEAFF. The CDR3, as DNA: TGCGCCAGCAGCCAAGAAGGGGACAGGCTCCTAGAAGCTTTCTTT.

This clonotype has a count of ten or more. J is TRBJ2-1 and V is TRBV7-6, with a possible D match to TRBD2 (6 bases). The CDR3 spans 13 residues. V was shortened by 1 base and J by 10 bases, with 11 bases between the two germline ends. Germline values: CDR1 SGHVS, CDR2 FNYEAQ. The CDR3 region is CASSLGGAREQFF. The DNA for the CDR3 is TGTGCCAGCAGCTTAGGCGGGGCGAGAGAGCAGTTCTTC.

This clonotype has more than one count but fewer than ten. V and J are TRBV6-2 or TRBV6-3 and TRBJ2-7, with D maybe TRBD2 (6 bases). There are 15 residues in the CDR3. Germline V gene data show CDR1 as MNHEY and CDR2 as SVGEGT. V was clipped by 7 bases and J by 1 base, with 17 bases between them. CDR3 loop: CASKTIGGTSYEQYV. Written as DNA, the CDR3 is TGTGCCAGCAAAACTATCGGGGGAACTTCCTACGAGCAGTACGTC.